This T cell receptor beta chain was found in a study of T cell responses to AZD1222 COVID-19 vaccine. The assay was immunoSEQ multiplex PCR, and TCRdb's table has in-frame clones only and misses some. The profile shows fewer than 30,000 clones, more than 85% of them singletons. The germline gives CDR1 PRHDT, CDR2 FYEKMQ (reference sequence). V lost 10 bases to trimming and J lost 0 bases, with 15 bases between them. This CDR3 has 14 amino acids. The source material was peripheral blood, sampled 28 days after the second AZD1222 dose. This receptor was obtained from an adult who received the AZD1222 COVID-19 vaccine. The chain combines TRBV13 with TRBJ1-2; D remains unclear. CDR3 nucleotide sequence: TGTGCCAATCTTAGGCGTAGCTCTAACTATGGCTACACCTTC. Amino acids: CANLRRSSNYGYTF.